One sample yielded the 9 T cell receptor beta chains listed below, sequenced in a study of T cell responses to AZD1222 COVID-19 vaccine. TCRdb keeps only in-frame clones here, not all; method: immunoSEQ multiplex PCR. The sample holds 75,000 to 95,000 clones, roughly 86% seen once. The sample in question was peripheral blood, obtained on day 0 of MenACWY control vaccination. The receptors were gathered from an adult in good health.

The rearrangement links TRBV3-1 (or the pseudogene TRBV3-2) to TRBJ2-3; maybe TRBD1 (6 bases). This CDR3 region has 16 residues. The V and J ends lost 2 bases and 1 base respectively, with 13 bases between them. Germline-derived CDR1 and CDR2 are LGHDT and YNNKEL (reference sequence). The CDR3: CASSQRWPGGTDTQYF. The CDR3 region has the DNA TGTGCCAGCAGCCAACGTTGGCCAGGGGGCACAGATACGCAGTATTTT.

The chain uses TRBV28 and TRBJ1-6; TRBD1 is a possible D gene (5 bases). This CDR3 has 14 residues. Per germline, CDR1 MDHEN and CDR2 SYDVKM. V was clipped by 5 bases and J by 7 bases, with 12 bases between them. The CDR3 DNA reads TGTGCCAGCAGTAAATCGGGGCAAAATTCACCCCTCCACTTT. Residues: CASSKSGQNSPLHF.

This clone has just one count. The chain couples TRBV27 to TRBJ2-2, with 12 bases fitting TRBD2. Germline CDR1 and CDR2: MNHEY and SMNVEV (reference sequence). The CDR3 covers 16 residues. The V and J ends lost 4 bases and 3 bases, in that order; junction bases with no gene match: 3. In nucleotides, the CDR3 is TGTGCCAGCAGTTCCGGACTAGCGGGGCACACCGGGGAGCTGTTTTTT. This sequence encodes CASSSGLAGHTGELFF.

V gene TRBV30 combines with J gene TRBJ2-1, with D perhaps TRBD1 (5 bases). Germline CDR1 is GTSNPN and CDR2 is SVGIG (reference sequence). Trimming shortened V by 4 bases and J by 2 bases, and 15 bases separated the two germline ends. The CDR3 is made up of 15 amino acids. The DNA for the CDR3 is TGTGCCTGGACCCTGGTAGGGGCGCCCTACAATGAGCAGTTCTTC. Residues: CAWTLVGAPYNEQFF. The full variable domain, in which reference TRBV30 and TRBJ2-1 provide the parts outside the CDR3, is SQTIHQWPATLVQPVGSPLSLECTVEGTSNPNLYWYRQAAGRGLQLLFYSVGIGQISSEVPQNLSASRPQDRQFILSSKKLLLSDSGFYLCAWTLVGAPYNEQFFGPGTRLTVL.

The chain joins TRBV2 to TRBJ2-7, with TRBD1 matching over 7 bases. This CDR3 comprises 14 residues. Unmatched junction bases numbered 6, after V lost 2 bases and J lost 5 bases. The germline V gene has CDR1 SNHLY and CDR2 FYNNEI. CDR3 in amino acids: CASSERTGGDEQYF. The CDR3 DNA reads TGTGCCAGCAGTGAACGGACAGGCGGCGACGAGCAGTACTTC.

The chain is built from TRBV6-5 and TRBJ2-1; 10 nucleotides agree with TRBD1. J gave up 2 bases and V 6 bases, and 1 base lay outside the gene matches. This CDR3 is built from 14 residues. Germline V gene sequence: CDR1 MNHEY, CDR2 SVGAGI. The CDR3, as DNA: TGTGCCAGCAGCGACAGGGGGCCCTACAATGAGCAGTTCTTC. Its translation is CASSDRGPYNEQFF.

The chain joins TRBV11-3 to TRBJ2-1; 11 bases agree with TRBD2. Per the germline V gene, CDR1 is SGHNT and CDR2 is YENEEA. The CDR3 is made up of 17 amino acids. J gave up 6 bases and V 1 base, and 8 bases lay outside the gene matches. The CDR3 DNA is TGTGCCAGCAGCTTAGGGCTAGCGGGGGGTCTAGGCAATGAGCAGTTCTTC. Protein: CASSLGLAGGLGNEQFF.

This clone was detected only once. This chain uses TRBV15 with TRBJ2-2, with TRBD2 matching 8 bases. The germline CDR1 and CDR2 sequences are LNHNV and YYDKDF (reference sequence). Unmatched junction bases numbered 3, after V lost 0 bases and J lost 6 bases. This CDR3 has 15 amino acids. The CDR3 spells CATSREAAGAGELFF. As DNA, the CDR3 is TGTGCCACCAGCAGAGAGGCAGCGGGGGCCGGGGAGCTGTTTTTT.

The V gene is TRBV4-1, the J gene TRBJ1-2; D unresolved. This CDR3 comprises 14 residues. Germline CDR1 and CDR2: MGHRA and YSYEKL. Trimming cost V 4 bases and J 0 bases, with 9 bases left between them. CDR3 coding DNA: TGCGCCAGCAGCCCTGTTACAGCTAACTATGGCTACACCTTC. It yields the protein CASSPVTANYGYTF.